The clone carrying this TCR beta chain has just a few counts. Its antigen is as yet unknown. In the same sample, other DNA sequences code for this CDR3. This was a deep-level run. Per the original data handling: Filtering of immunoSEQ junctional sequences could not match full-length read filtering. The table came from immunoSEQ multiplex PCR; TCRdb's copy has only in-frame clones and leaves some out. The V and J calls and clone size come from that table; D and trimming were worked out from the DNA. Of 2 million or so clones in the sample, 90% to 95% were seen once. This sample is drawn from a study of shared clonotypes between healthy human individuals. For the study at large: Participating donors consisted of two women and a few men aged 18 to 49. Study outcomes and limitations: Naive CD4 clonotypes were shared across a few donors at around 5%.

Sequencing was carried out using naive CD4+ T cells sorted from blood. As for subset: CD45RA+ positively selected. This TCR derives from a young man in good health.

The CDR3 loop reads CASSPDRNYGYTF. The CDR3 DNA follows: TGTGCCAGCAGTCCGGACAGGAACTATGGCTACACCTTC. The chain combines TRBV2 with TRBJ1-2; 7 nucleotides align to TRBD1. With 5 bases clipped from V and 2 bases from J, the junction kept 2 bases outside the gene matches. This CDR3 comprises 13 residues. In germline, CDR1 is SNHLY, CDR2 FYNNEI.